This record concerns one T cell receptor (beta chain) sequence. This specimen belongs to a study of T cells in Graves' hyperthyroidism and ophthalmopathy. CDR1 and CDR2 from the germline V gene are SGHVS and FQNEAQ. This CDR3 is 12 amino acids long. Trimming cost V 3 bases and J 9 bases, with 9 bases left between them. From RNA transcripts, TCR beta CDR3 regions were amplified. When the TCR CDR3 underwent first-round RT-PCR, the HTBI primer set was used. TCRdb redid the calling of the multiplex PCR reads with MiXCR, one entry per CDR3 protein. The sample lists about half a million distinct CDR3 sequences; roughly 21% were seen once.

V usage is TRBV7-8 and J usage is TRBJ2-1; perhaps TRBD1 as D (5 bases). The sequenced material came from blood. This TCR was recovered from a middle-aged man with Graves' ophthalmopathy. CDR3 DNA: TGTGCCAGCAGCTTGGGGCGGTTTGAGCAGTTCTTC. It is translated as CASSLGRFEQFF. The full variable domain, with the rest looked up from reference TRBV7-8 and TRBJ2-1, is GAGVSQSPRYKVAKRGQDVALRCDPISGHVSLFWYQQALGQGPEFLTYFQNEAQLDKSGLPSDRFFAERPEGSVSTLKIQRTQQEDSAVYLCASSLGRFEQFFGPGTRLTVL.